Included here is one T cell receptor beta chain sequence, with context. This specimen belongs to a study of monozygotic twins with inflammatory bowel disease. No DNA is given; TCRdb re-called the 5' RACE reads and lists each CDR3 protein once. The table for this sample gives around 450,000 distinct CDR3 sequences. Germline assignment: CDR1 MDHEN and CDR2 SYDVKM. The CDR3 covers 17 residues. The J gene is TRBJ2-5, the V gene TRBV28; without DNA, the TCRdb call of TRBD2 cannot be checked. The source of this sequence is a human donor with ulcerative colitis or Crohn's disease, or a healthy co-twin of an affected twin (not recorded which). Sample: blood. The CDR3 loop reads CASSTNGPAGVWKTQYF.